The source of this T cell receptor beta chain is a study of persistence of HIV-infected CD4 T cells. Study conclusions and caveats: CMV- and Gag-responding cells had lower TCRbeta richness than CD3/CD28-responding cells.

Comment on this clone: Its antigen is currently unknown.

Overlapping HIV-1 Gag 15-mer peptides at 0.8 to 1 ug per peptide per mL were used. CD40L-negative CD69-negative CD45RO-high memory CD4+ T cells were sorted as populations depleted of antigen-responding cells. This was the immunoSEQ version 4 assay in survey mode. Template was genomic DNA at around 9.7 ng/uL, with up to 1 ug used per sample. The repertoire was sequenced with immunoSEQ multiplex PCR; TCRdb's copy has only in-frame clones and lacks some. The sample consists of about 41,000 clones, roughly 74% of them appearing once. This CDR3 spans 13 amino acids. In germline, CDR1 is SGHTA, CDR2 FQGNSA. V was clipped by 8 bases and J by 10 bases; unmatched bases: 13.

The chain employs TRBV7-2 and TRBJ2-7, with 8 bases fitting TRBD2. Source: CD4+ T cells sorted from PBMCs after roughly 18-hour stimulation, taken from a patient who received antiretroviral therapy. The TCR originated in an adult man with HIV who was CMV-seropositive. The CDR3 sequence: CASRGRGASSQYF. DNA of the CDR3: TGTGCCAGCCGGGGGCGGGGGGCGTCTTCTCAGTACTTC.